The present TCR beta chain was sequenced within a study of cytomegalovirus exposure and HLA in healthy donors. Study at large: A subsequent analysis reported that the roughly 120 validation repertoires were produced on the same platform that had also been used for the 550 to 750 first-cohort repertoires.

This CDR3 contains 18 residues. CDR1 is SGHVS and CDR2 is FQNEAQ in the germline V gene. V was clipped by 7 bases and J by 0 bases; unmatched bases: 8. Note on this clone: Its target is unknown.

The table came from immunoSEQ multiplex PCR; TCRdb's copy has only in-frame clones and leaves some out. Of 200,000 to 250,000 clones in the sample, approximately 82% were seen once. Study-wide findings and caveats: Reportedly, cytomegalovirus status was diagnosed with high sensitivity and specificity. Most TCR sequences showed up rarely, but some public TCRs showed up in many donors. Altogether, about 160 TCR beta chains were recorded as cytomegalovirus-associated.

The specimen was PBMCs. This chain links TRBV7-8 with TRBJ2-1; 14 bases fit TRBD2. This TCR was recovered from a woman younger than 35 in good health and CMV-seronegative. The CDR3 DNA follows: TGTGCCAGCACACCGGGACTAGCGGGAGAGGGCTCCTACAATGAGCAGTTCTTC. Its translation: CASTPGLAGEGSYNEQFF. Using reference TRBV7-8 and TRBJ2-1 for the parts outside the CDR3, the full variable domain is GAGVSQSPRYKVAKRGQDVALRCDPISGHVSLFWYQQALGQGPEFLTYFQNEAQLDKSGLPSDRFFAERPEGSVSTLKIQRTQQEDSAVYLCASTPGLAGEGSYNEQFFGPGTRLTVL.